This T cell receptor beta chain was captured in a study of cytomegalovirus exposure and HLA in healthy donors (dated by TCRdb to about 2017). General notes on the study: According to a later analysis, the 110 or so validation repertoires were produced on the same platform as the roughly 720 repertoires of the first cohort. The study aimed to test whether cataloging public T cell receptors could reveal signatures of past pathogen exposure. In addition to the first cohort of hundreds of subjects, a separate validation cohort of 120 different subjects was used. High-throughput TCR immunosequencing, statistical association of individual TCRs with disease status, and machine learning were combined to predict cytomegalovirus infection status. The full study reports these points: It was suggested by the authors that the approach could potentially be generalized to other disease states and immunological phenotypes. A later analysis found that TCRs clustered in the first cohort also tended to co-occur in the 95 to 150 validation repertoires, with about 94% of cluster scores above 0. Most TCR sequences were observed very rarely across donors, whereas some public TCRs were present in many individuals. The classifier was reported to diagnose cytomegalovirus status with high specificity and sensitivity in both the original and validation cohorts. A later analysis lacked HLA typing for the validation cohort, so it scored co-occurrence in that cohort across all 120 repertoires. In the study, some 180 TCR beta chains were listed as associated with cytomegalovirus. Three of the identified cytomegalovirus-associated TCR beta chains were confirmed in vitro to be specific for cytomegalovirus antigens.

The germline V gene yields MGHRA for CDR1 and YSYEKL for CDR2. The CDR3 contains 13 residues, cysteine and phenylalanine counted. Here the CDR3 DNA is all that survives: 39 bases in frame from base 1. The trim is 0 bases for V and 16 bases for J, with a gap of 16 bases between the germline ends. Separate from the roughly 650-subject first cohort, the validation cohort of some 130 subjects was the group to which the donors belonged. About this clone itself: It lacks a known antigen. Base qualities are not recorded, but no much larger clone differs from it by a single base.

Receptor libraries were prepared by the immunoSEQ multiplex PCR assay. The original pipeline was this. To diagnose cytomegalovirus status from the catalog of TCR beta chain sequences, a statistical classification framework was built. What TCRdb holds here is the immuneACCESS table cut down to in-frame rearrangements. Part of the clones is not present; checked against another copy, under half of the missing clones reflect an unresolved V gene, and the others are unexplained. D and trimming were read from the DNA, whereas the V and J calls and clone size are those reported in that table. The sample yields tens of thousands of clones; over 85% were counted once. The ten top clones hold 1.2% to 1.5% of the sample.

The rearrangement combines TRBV4-1 with TRBJ2-1; the D gene is possibly TRBD1, with 7 bases matching. This receptor was obtained from a man aged 18 to 30 in good health and CMV-seropositive. The material sequenced was PBMCs. The sequence in DNA is TGCGCCAGCAGCCAAGATCGCGGGACAGCCTCTTTCTTC. Its protein is CASSQDRGTASFF.